The 30 T cell receptor beta chains below all came from one sample that was sequenced in a study of STAT5B mutations in CD4+ large granular lymphocyte leukemia. The method was immunoSEQ multiplex PCR; TCRdb's version includes in-frame clones alone and lacks a portion of them. This table has about 23,000 clones, 75% to 85% appearing once. The specimen sequenced was CD4+ T cells from blood buffy coats. These receptor sequences come from a human donor in good health.

This clone was seen once. The chain is built from TRBV28 and TRBJ1-6; D unclear. Between the trimmed V and J ends, which lost 9 bases and 8 bases, there was a span of 14 bases. CDR1 and CDR2 (germline): MDHEN, SYDVKM. The CDR3 totals 13 residues. This CDR3 is CASFWGVDSPLHF. CDR3 in DNA: TGTGCCAGTTTTTGGGGTGTGGATTCACCCCTCCACTTT.

The rearrangement uses TRBV19 and TRBJ2-6, with D perhaps being TRBD1 or TRBD2 (6 bases each). Germline V gene lookup returns CDR1 LNHDA and CDR2 SQIVND (reference sequence). Trimming stripped 6 bases from V and 0 bases from J, with 18 bases between. CDR3 size: 18 residues. The CDR3 DNA sequence: TGTGCCAGTAGCGGGGGTAGGGGGGCACTCTCTGGGGCCAACGTCCTGACTTTC. Its protein product is CASSGGRGALSGANVLTF.

The chain uses TRBV6-1 and TRBJ2-2, with D hard to call. The CDR3 has 12 residues. The V end was cut by 6 bases, the J end by 4 bases, with 6 bases between. Germline CDR1 reads MNHNS; CDR2 reads SASEGT. CDR3 sequence reads: CASRPATGELFF. The CDR3 nucleotides read TGTGCCAGCAGGCCGGCCACCGGGGAGCTGTTTTTT.

V gene TRBV7-9 combines with J gene TRBJ2-5; D is unresolved. Matching the DNA end better, TRBJ2-7 makes the J call doubtful. CDR3 length: 11 residues. Germline values: CDR1 SEHNR, CDR2 FQNEAQ (reference sequence). The CDR3 DNA sequence: TGTGCCAGCAGCCCGGCTTACGAGCAGTACTTC. Translation gives CASSPAYEQYF.

This clone has a single count. J is TRBJ2-2 and V is TRBV5-6; the D is unclear. The CDR3 is 13 residues long. V dropped 1 base and J dropped 6 bases, with 7 bases sitting between them. Germline V gene sequence: CDR1 SGHDT, CDR2 YYEEEE. The CDR3 nucleotides read TGTGCCAGCAGCTTGTTACGCCCCGGGGAGCTGTTTTTT. Its translation is CASSLLRPGELFF. Full variable domain (missing parts from reference TRBV5-6 and TRBJ2-2): DAGVTQSPTHLIKTRGQQVTLRCSPKSGHDTVSWYQQALGQGPQFIFQYYEEEERQRGNFPDRFSGHQFPNYSSELNVNALLLGDSALYLCASSLLRPGELFFGEGSRLTVL.

The chain joins TRBV30 to TRBJ2-1; TRBD2 agrees at 9 bases. CDR1 is GTSNPN and CDR2 is SVGIG in the germline V gene (reference sequence). The CDR3 is 14 amino acids. Trimming cost V 0 bases and J 3 bases; bases outside gene matches: 0. Here the CDR3 DNA reads TGTGCCTGGAGTGTAGCGGGAGGCTACAATGAGCAGTTCTTC. It encodes CAWSVAGGYNEQFF. Using reference TRBV30 and TRBJ2-1 for the parts outside the CDR3, the full variable domain is SQTIHQWPATLVQPVGSPLSLECTVEGTSNPNLYWYRQAAGRGLQLLFYSVGIGQISSEVPQNLSASRPQDRQFILSSKKLLLSDSGFYLCAWSVAGGYNEQFFGPGTRLTVL.

This chain links TRBV27 with TRBJ1-1; tentative D call: TRBD1 (5 bases). The length of the CDR3 is 18 residues. The germline V gene encodes CDR1 MNHEY and CDR2 SMNVEV (reference sequence). The V and J ends lost 5 bases and 1 base respectively, with 23 bases between them. In nucleotides, the CDR3 is TGTGCCAGCAGTCCCTCCCCGGCAGGGCCACTATCGAACACTGAAGCTTTCTTT. It codes for CASSPSPAGPLSNTEAFF.

The chain has TRBV6-1 and TRBJ1-1, with D unresolved. V lost 7 bases to trimming and J lost 1 base, with 13 bases between them. The CDR3 extends over 14 amino acids. Germline V lookup: CDR1 MNHNS, CDR2 SASEGT. The CDR3 here is CASMPDAANTEAFF. In nucleotides, the CDR3 is TGTGCCAGCATGCCCGACGCAGCGAACACTGAAGCTTTCTTT.

In DNA form, the CDR3 reads TGTGCCAGCAGCTTTAGCGGAGGCCCCTACGAGCAGTACTTC. This sequence encodes CASSFSGGPYEQYF. The chain couples TRBV6-6 to TRBJ2-7; D perhaps matches TRBD2 (6 bases). Germline V CDR1 and CDR2: MNHNY, SVGAGI (reference sequence). The CDR3 is 14 residues long. V shed 6 bases and J shed 2 bases, with 14 bases lying between them.

This clone appeared a single time. The chain employs TRBV19 and TRBJ1-4; 7 nucleotides align to TRBD1. V lost 5 bases to trimming and J lost 3 bases; unmatched junction nucleotides: 6. Per the germline V gene, CDR1 is LNHDA and CDR2 is SQIVND (reference sequence). The CDR3 spans 15 residues. In DNA, the CDR3 is TGTGCCAGTAGTCCAACACAGGGGTCTAATGAAAAACTGTTTTTT. This gives the protein CASSPTQGSNEKLFF.

This chain links TRBV7-8 with TRBJ2-2, with D hard to call. In germline, CDR1 is SGHVS, CDR2 FQNEAQ. Trimming removed 5 bases at V and 3 bases at J, with 1 base between. The CDR3 totals 11 residues. The CDR3 DNA follows: TGTGCCAGCAGCCACACCGGGGAGCTGTTTTTT. Translating it yields CASSHTGELFF.

This clone was seen just once. The chain has TRBV4-2 and TRBJ2-1; the match to TRBD1 covers 11 bases. This CDR3 is built from 17 residues. Trimming at V came to 4 bases and at J to 7 bases, leaving 12 bases not matched to a gene. Germline CDR1 and CDR2: LGHNA and YNFKEQ. The CDR3 DNA reads as TGTGCCAGCAGCCCCGTCTCCGGGACAGGGGGTGATAATGAGCAGTTCTTC. It translates to CASSPVSGTGGDNEQFF.

The chain recombines TRBV4-2 with TRBJ2-5; either TRBD1 or TRBD2 may supply D (7 bases each). TRBJ2-7 matches the DNA end more closely, so the J call is doubtful. The CDR3 length is 14 residues. Per germline, CDR1 LGHNA and CDR2 YNFKEQ. This CDR3 reads CASSQDRGGYEQYF. Here the CDR3 DNA reads TGTGCCAGCAGCCAAGACAGGGGGGGCTACGAGCAGTACTTC.

CDR3 DNA sequence: TGTGCCATCAGTGACCCCGGGACTAGCGGTCCCAAGCAGTACTTC. Translation: CAISDPGTSGPKQYF. The chain links TRBV10-3 to TRBJ2-7, with TRBD2 identical over 11 bases. The germline CDR1 and CDR2 sequences are ENHRY and SYGVKD. The CDR3 covers 15 residues. With V trimmed by 3 bases and J by 8 bases, 9 bases remained unmatched.

The V gene is TRBV5-4, the J gene TRBJ2-1, with TRBD2 matching 10 bases. V dropped 0 bases and J dropped 1; count of bases not matched to a gene: 4. Germline CDR1 SGHNT, CDR2 YYREEE (reference sequence). CDR3 size: 17 residues. CDR3 residues: CASSLGLAGVSYNEQFF. The CDR3 DNA is TGTGCCAGCAGCTTGGGTCTAGCGGGAGTGTCCTACAATGAGCAGTTCTTC.

This rearrangement joins TRBV5-4 to TRBJ2-5; 8 nucleotides agree with TRBD1. V trimming: 0 bases; J trimming: 5 bases; junction bases outside the gene matches: 9. Germline V CDR1 and CDR2: SGHNT, YYREEE (reference sequence). The CDR3 has 16 residues. CDR3 amino acids: CASSLAAGGVRETQYF. CDR3 DNA: TGTGCCAGCAGCTTGGCGGCAGGGGGCGTCAGGGAGACCCAGTACTTC.

V and J are TRBV7-9 and TRBJ2-1; D unclear. CDR3 length: 14 residues. CDR1 and CDR2 (germline): SEHNR, FQNEAQ (reference sequence). Trimming removed 1 base from V and 3 bases from J, with 7 bases in between. DNA for the CDR3: TGTGCCAGCAGCTTAGTGAGTGGCTACAATGAGCAGTTCTTC. As protein: CASSLVSGYNEQFF.

This clone has only one observation. The chain recombines TRBV5-4 with TRBJ1-1, with D possibly matching TRBD1 (5 bases). The CDR3 is made up of 15 amino acids. Trimming cost V 4 bases and J 3 bases, with 16 bases left between them. Looked up from germline, CDR1 is SGHNT and CDR2 is YYREEE (reference sequence). CDR3 sequence reads: CASSPPPPGYTEAFF. For the CDR3, the DNA is TGTGCCAGCAGCCCGCCCCCGCCAGGGTACACTGAAGCTTTCTTT. Complete variable domain (other parts from reference TRBV5-4 and TRBJ1-1): ETGVTQSPTHLIKTRGQQVTLRCSSQSGHNTVSWYQQALGQGPQFIFQYYREEENGRGNFPPRFSGLQFPNYSSELNVNALELDDSALYLCASSPPPPGYTEAFFGQGTRLTVV.

This clone has only a few counts. The chain combines TRBV6-1 with TRBJ1-2; D is ambiguous. The CDR3 consists of 14 residues. Trimming shortened V by 2 bases and J by 4 bases, and 11 bases separated the two germline ends. CDR1 is MNHNS and CDR2 is SASEGT in the germline V gene. As DNA, the CDR3 is TGTGCCAGCAGTGAAACCAGGACCCTCTATGGCTACACCTTC. Translated, it gives CASSETRTLYGYTF.

This chain joins TRBV5-1 and TRBJ2-3, with TRBD1 as a possible D gene (5 bases). The CDR3 consists of 13 residues. CDR1 and CDR2 (germline): SGHRS, YFSETQ. V gave up 1 base and J gave up 6 bases, with 9 bases separating them. CDR3 coding DNA: TGCGCCAGCAGCTTGCGCAGGGCTGATACGCAGTATTTT. It is translated as CASSLRRADTQYF.

The V gene is TRBV5-3, the J gene TRBJ2-7; either TRBD1 or TRBD2 may fit D (5 bases each). TRBV5-3 is recorded as an ORF, its role being uncertain. V lost 1 base, J lost 2 bases, and 10 bases lay in between. CDR3 size: 14 residues. Written as DNA, the CDR3 is TGTGCCAGAAGCTTGTTGAGGGACCCCTACGAGCAGTACTTC. Protein product: CARSLLRDPYEQYF.

The chain couples TRBV29-1 to TRBJ1-3; 7 nucleotides align to TRBD1. CDR3 size: 14 residues. Germline trimming cut 4 bases from V and 0 bases from J; bases unmatched to any gene: 3. CDR1 and CDR2 (germline): SQVTM, ANQGSEA. CDR3 bases: TGCAGCGTTGGCGACAGGGACTCTGGAAACACCATATATTTT. This codes for CSVGDRDSGNTIYF.

The table lists this clone with a count of one. The chain links TRBV7-8 to TRBJ1-2; D uncertain. Germline lookup yields CDR1 SGHVS and CDR2 FQNEAQ. CDR3 length: 14 residues. V was cut by 0 bases and J by 3 bases, with 8 bases left in between. The DNA of the CDR3 is TGTGCCAGCAGCTTAGCGGCTTCCTACTATGGCTACACCTTC. Translation: CASSLAASYYGYTF.

This clone was recorded only once. V usage is TRBV5-1 and J usage is TRBJ2-3; the D gene is possibly TRBD2 (5 bases). The CDR3 loop spans 16 amino acids. V lost 7 bases and J 1 base, leaving 19 bases between the germline ends. From germline, CDR1 is SGHRS and CDR2 YFSETQ. Written as DNA, the CDR3 is TGCGCCAGCGGCCCGATGGGGTCAGCGGGCACAGATACGCAGTATTTT. Protein: CASGPMGSAGTDTQYF.

V usage is TRBV5-4 and J usage is TRBJ2-3; D is undetermined. Trimming cost V 1 base and J 1 base, with 7 bases left between them. CDR3 size: 14 residues. Germline-derived CDR1 and CDR2 are SGHNT and YYREEE (reference sequence). This chain's CDR3 is CASSLLGGTDTQYF. The CDR3 DNA reads as TGTGCCAGCAGCTTGTTAGGAGGCACAGATACGCAGTATTTT.

The rearrangement joins TRBV2 to TRBJ2-5; no clear D. The germline V gene encodes CDR1 SNHLY and CDR2 FYNNEI. CDR3 length equals 15 residues. Trimming took 4 bases from V and 7 from J, leaving 19 bases between them. The CDR3 reads CASSALGGEPATQYF. CDR3 DNA sequence: TGTGCCAGCAGTGCGCTAGGTGGAGAGCCCGCGACCCAGTACTTC. Filled out from reference TRBV2 and TRBJ2-5, the complete variable domain reads EPEVTQTPSHQVTQMGQEVILRCVPISNHLYFYWYRQILGQKVEFLVSFYNNEISEKSEIFDDQFSVERPDGSNFTLKIRSTKLEDSAMYFCASSALGGEPATQYFGPGTRLLVL.

The chain combines TRBV5-1 with TRBJ2-7; D is tentatively TRBD1 or TRBD2 (5 bases each). The CDR3 contains 14 residues. Trimming took off 3 bases at V and 1 base at J, with 11 bases between the two ends. The germline gives CDR1 SGHRS, CDR2 YFSETQ. The CDR3 loop reads CASSSGPNSYEQYF. The CDR3 coding sequence is TGCGCCAGCAGCTCGGGACCCAATTCCTACGAGCAGTACTTC.

This chain uses TRBV28 with TRBJ2-1, with D tentatively TRBD1 or TRBD2 (9 bases each). The CDR3 loop spans 18 amino acids. Germline-derived CDR1 and CDR2 are MDHEN and SYDVKM. V shed 6 bases and J shed 8 bases, with 29 bases lying between them. CDR3 loop: CASSSISYRGLAGYEQFF. The CDR3 DNA sequence: TGTGCCAGCAGCTCAATCAGCTACAGGGGGCTAGCGGGGTATGAGCAGTTCTTC. Full variable domain (remainder filled in from reference TRBV28 and TRBJ2-1): DVKVTQSSRYLVKRTGEKVFLECVQDMDHENMFWYRQDPGLGLRLIYFSYDVKMKEKGDIPEGYSVSREKKERFSLILESASTNQTSMYLCASSSISYRGLAGYEQFFGPGTRLTVL.

The J gene is TRBJ2-7, the V gene TRBV5-4; D is unclear. CDR3 length: 15 residues. The germline V gene has CDR1 SGHNT and CDR2 YYREEE (reference sequence). V was pared by 0 bases and J by 3 bases, with 13 bases between. This CDR3 reads CASSLAVGHNYEQYF. The CDR3 coding sequence is TGTGCCAGCAGCTTGGCCGTCGGTCATAACTACGAGCAGTACTTC.

The chain carries TRBV7-9 and TRBJ2-1; either TRBD1 or TRBD2 may fit D (8 bases each). The CDR3 has 17 residues. The ends were cut back, 6 bases at V and 4 bases at J, with 22 bases in the middle. Germline CDR1 reads SEHNR; CDR2 reads FQNEAQ (reference sequence). The CDR3 nucleotides are TGTGCCAGCAGTGGACAGGGCGGGACTAGGGGGTACAATGAGCAGTTCTTC. Amino acid sequence: CASSGQGGTRGYNEQFF.